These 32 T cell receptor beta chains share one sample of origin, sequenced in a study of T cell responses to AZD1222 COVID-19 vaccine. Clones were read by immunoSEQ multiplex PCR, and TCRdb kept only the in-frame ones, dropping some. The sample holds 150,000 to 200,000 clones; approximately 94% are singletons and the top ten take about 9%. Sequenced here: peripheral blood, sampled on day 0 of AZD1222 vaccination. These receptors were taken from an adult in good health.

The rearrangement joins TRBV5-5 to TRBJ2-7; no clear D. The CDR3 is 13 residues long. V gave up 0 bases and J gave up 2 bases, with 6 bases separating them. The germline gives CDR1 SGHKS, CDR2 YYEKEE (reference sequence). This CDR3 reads CASSLVSAYEQYF. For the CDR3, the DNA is TGTGCCAGCAGCTTGGTATCGGCCTACGAGCAGTACTTC.

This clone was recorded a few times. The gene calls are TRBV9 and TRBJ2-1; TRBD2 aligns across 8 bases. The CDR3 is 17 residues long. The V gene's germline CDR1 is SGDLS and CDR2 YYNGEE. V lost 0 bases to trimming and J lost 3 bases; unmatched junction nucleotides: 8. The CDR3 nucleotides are TGTGCCAGCAGCGTAGTGGGAGCGGGAGAGTTCTACAATGAGCAGTTCTTC. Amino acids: CASSVVGAGEFYNEQFF.

CDR3 loop: CAISESREGRNEQFF. CDR3 bases: TGTGCCATCAGTGAGTCAAGGGAGGGGAGGAATGAGCAGTTCTTC. The chain carries TRBV10-3 and TRBJ2-1; TRBD2 matches 7 bases. There are 15 residues in the CDR3. The V gene end was trimmed by 0 bases and the J gene end by 7 bases; junction bases not matched to a gene: 6. Germline V lookup: CDR1 ENHRY, CDR2 SYGVKD.

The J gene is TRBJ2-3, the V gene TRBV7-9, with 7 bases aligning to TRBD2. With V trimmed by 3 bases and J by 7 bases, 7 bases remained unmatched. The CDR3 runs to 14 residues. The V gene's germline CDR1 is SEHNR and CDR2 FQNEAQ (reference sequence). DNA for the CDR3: TGTGCCAGCAGCTTGGAGGGAGGGCCGTATACGCAGTATTTT. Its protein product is CASSLEGGPYTQYF.

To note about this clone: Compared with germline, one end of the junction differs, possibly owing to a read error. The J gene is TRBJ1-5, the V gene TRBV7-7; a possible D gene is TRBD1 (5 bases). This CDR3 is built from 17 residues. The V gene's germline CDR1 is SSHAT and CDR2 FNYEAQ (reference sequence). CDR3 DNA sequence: TGTGCTAGCAGCTTAGGCCCCGGCAGGGCGAGCAATCAGCCCCAGCATTTT. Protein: CASSLGPGRASNQPQHF.

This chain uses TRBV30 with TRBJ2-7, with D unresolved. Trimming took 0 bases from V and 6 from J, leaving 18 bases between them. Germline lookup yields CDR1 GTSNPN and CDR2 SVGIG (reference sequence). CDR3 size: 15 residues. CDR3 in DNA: TGTGCCTGGAGTGTACTTTCCAGCTACACCTCCGAGCAGTACTTC. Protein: CAWSVLSSYTSEQYF.

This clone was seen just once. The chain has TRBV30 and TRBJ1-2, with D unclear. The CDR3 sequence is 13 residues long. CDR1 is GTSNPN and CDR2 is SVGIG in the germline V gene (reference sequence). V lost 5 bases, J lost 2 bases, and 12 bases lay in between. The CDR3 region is CAWGKVANYGYTF. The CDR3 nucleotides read TGTGCCTGGGGGAAGGTCGCAAACTATGGCTACACCTTC.

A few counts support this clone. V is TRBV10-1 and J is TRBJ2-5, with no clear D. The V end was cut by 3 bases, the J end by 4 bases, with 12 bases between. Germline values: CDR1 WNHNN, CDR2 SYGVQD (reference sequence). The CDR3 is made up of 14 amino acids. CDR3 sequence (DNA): TGCGCCAGCAGTGATTTTCGATACGGAGAGACCCAGTACTTC. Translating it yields CASSDFRYGETQYF.

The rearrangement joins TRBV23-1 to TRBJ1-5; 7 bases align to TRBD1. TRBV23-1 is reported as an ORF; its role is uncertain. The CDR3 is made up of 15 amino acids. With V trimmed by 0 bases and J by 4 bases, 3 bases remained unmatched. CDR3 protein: CASSQSTGLNQPQHF. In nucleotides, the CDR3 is TGCGCCAGCAGTCAATCGACAGGGTTGAATCAGCCCCAGCATTTT.

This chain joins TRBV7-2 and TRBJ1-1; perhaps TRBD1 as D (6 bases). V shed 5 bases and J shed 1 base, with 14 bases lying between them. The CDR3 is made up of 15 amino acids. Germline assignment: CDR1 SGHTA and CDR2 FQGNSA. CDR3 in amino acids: CASSPVGTTNTEAFF. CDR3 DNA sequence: TGTGCCAGCAGCCCCGTGGGGACAACGAACACTGAAGCTTTCTTT.

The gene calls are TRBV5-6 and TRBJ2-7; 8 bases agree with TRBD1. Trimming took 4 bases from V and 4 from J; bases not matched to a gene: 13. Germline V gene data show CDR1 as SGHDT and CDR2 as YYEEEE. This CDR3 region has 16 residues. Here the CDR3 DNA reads TGTGCCAGCAGCCTTTCCCCGACACGACAGGGGTACGAGCAGTACTTC. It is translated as CASSLSPTRQGYEQYF. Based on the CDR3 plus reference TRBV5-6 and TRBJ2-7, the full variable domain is DAGVTQSPTHLIKTRGQQVTLRCSPKSGHDTVSWYQQALGQGPQFIFQYYEEEERQRGNFPDRFSGHQFPNYSSELNVNALLLGDSALYLCASSLSPTRQGYEQYFGPGTRLTVT.

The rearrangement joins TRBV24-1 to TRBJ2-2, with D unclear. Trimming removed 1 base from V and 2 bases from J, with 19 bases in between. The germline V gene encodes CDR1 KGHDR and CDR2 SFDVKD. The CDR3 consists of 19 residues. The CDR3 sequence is CATSDFIVPGHPNTGELFF. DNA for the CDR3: TGTGCCACCAGTGATTTCATCGTTCCGGGCCACCCAAACACCGGGGAGCTGTTTTTT.

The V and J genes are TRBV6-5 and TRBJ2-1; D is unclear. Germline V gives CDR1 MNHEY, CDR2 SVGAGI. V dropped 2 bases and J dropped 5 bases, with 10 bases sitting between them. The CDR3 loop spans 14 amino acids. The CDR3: CASSYTNSNNEQFF. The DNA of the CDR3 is TGTGCCAGCAGTTACACGAACTCAAACAATGAGCAGTTCTTC.

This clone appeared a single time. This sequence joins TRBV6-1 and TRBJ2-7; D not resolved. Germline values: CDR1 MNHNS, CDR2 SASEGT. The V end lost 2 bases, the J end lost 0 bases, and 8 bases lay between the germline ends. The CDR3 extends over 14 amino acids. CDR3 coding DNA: TGTGCCAGCAGTGAACAGGCGAGCTCCTACGAGCAGTACTTC. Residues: CASSEQASSYEQYF.

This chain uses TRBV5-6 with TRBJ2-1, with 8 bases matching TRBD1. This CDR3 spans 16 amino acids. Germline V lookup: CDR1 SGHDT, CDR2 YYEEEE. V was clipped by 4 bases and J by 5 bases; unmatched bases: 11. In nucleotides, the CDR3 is TGTGCCAGCAGCCCCACCGGACAGGGCCCCCACAATGAGCAGTTCTTC. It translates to CASSPTGQGPHNEQFF.

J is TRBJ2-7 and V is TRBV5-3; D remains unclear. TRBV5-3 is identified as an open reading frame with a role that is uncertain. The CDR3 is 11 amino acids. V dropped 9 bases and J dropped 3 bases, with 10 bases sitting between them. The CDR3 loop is CANQRCYEQYF. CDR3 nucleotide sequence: TGTGCCAACCAGAGGTGCTACGAGCAGTACTTC.

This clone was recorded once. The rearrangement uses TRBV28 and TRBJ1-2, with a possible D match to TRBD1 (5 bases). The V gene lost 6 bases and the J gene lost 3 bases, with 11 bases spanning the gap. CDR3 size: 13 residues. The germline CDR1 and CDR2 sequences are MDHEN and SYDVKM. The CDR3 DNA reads TGTGCCAGCAGCTCCGACAGTTACTATGGCTACACCTTC. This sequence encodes CASSSDSYYGYTF.

The CDR3 region has the DNA TGTGCCAGCAGTGTGTTCGATACGCAGTATTTT. Translated: CASSVFDTQYF. The chain couples TRBV25-1 to TRBJ2-3; D not certain. Trimming left V 4 bases short and J 6 bases short, with 5 bases between. The CDR3 sequence is 11 residues long. The germline CDR1 and CDR2 sequences are MGHDK and SYGVNS.

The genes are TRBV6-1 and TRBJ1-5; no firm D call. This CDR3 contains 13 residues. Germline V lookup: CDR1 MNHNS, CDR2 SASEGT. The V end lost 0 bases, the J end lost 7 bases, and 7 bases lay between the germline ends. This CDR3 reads CASSEAERQPQHF. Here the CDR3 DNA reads TGTGCCAGCAGTGAAGCAGAAAGGCAGCCCCAGCATTTT.

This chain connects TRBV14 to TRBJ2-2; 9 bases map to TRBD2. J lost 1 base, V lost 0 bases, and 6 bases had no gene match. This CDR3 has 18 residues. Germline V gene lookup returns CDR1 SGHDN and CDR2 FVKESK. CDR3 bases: TGTGCCAGCAGCCAAGATATTGTGACTAGCGGGAACACCGGGGAGCTGTTTTTT. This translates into CASSQDIVTSGNTGELFF. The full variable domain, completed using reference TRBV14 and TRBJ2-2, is EAGVTQFPSHSVIEKGQTVTLRCDPISGHDNLYWYRRVMGKEIKFLLHFVKESKQDESGMPNNRFLAERTGGTYSTLKVQPAELEDSGVYFCASSQDIVTSGNTGELFFGEGSRLTVL.

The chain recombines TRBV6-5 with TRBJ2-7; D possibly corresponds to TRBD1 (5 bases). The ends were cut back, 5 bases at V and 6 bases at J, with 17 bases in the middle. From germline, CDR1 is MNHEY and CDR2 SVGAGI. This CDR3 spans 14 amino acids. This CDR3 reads CASSLRVGELEQYF. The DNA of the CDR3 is TGTGCCAGCAGTCTCAGGGTAGGTGAACTCGAGCAGTACTTC.

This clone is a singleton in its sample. DNA for the CDR3: TGTGCCAGCAGTCCAAGACAGGGGTGGGACACTGAAGCTTTCTTT. Residues: CASSPRQGWDTEAFF. This chain uses TRBV7-3 with TRBJ1-1, with 8 bases that match TRBD1. Per the germline V gene, CDR1 is SGHTA and CDR2 is FQGTGA. Unmatched junction bases numbered 9, after V lost 6 bases and J lost 3 bases. The CDR3 totals 15 residues.

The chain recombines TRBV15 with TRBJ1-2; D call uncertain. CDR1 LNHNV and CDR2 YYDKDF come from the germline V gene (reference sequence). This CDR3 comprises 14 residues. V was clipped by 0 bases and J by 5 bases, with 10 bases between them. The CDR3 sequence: CATSREVHLYGYTF. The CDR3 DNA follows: TGTGCCACCAGCAGAGAAGTACACCTGTATGGCTACACCTTC.

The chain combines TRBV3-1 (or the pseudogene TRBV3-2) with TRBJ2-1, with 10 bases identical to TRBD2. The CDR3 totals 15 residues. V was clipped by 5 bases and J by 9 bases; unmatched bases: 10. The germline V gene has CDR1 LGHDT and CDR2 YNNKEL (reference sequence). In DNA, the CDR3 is TGTGCCAGCAGCGCACAAGCGGGAGGGAGGAGTGAGCAGTTCTTC. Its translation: CASSAQAGGRSEQFF.

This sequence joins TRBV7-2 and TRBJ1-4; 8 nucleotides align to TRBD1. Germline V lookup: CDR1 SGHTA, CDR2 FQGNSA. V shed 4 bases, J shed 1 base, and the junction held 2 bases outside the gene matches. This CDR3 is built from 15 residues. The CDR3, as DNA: TGTGCCAGCAGCTCGACAGGGGTAACTAATGAAAAACTGTTTTTT. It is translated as CASSSTGVTNEKLFF.

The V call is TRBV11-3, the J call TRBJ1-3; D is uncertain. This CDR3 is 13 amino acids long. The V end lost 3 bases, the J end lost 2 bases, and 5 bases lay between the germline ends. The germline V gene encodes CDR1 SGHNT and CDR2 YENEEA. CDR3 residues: CASSLFPGNTIYF. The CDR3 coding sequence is TGTGCCAGCAGCTTGTTCCCTGGAAACACCATATATTTT.

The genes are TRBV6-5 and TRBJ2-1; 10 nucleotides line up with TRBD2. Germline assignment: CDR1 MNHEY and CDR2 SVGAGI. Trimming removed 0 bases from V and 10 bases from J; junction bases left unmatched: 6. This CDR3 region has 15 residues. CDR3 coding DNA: TGTGCCAGCAGTTACTCATCTAGCGGGGGTCCCGAGCAGTTCTTC. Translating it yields CASSYSSSGGPEQFF.

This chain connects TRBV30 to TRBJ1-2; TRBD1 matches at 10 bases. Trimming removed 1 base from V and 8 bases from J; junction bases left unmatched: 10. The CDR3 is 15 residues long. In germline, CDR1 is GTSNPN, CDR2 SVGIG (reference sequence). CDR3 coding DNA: TGTGCCTGGAGTGGGGGACAGGGGAGAAGAGGCGGCTACACCTTC. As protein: CAWSGGQGRRGGYTF.

CDR3 region: CASSPAGGVGNNEQFF. In nucleotides, the CDR3 is TGTGCCAGCAGCCCAGCCGGGGGAGTGGGGAACAATGAGCAGTTCTTC. This chain joins TRBV7-8 and TRBJ2-1, with a possible D match to TRBD2 (6 bases). The CDR3 length is 16 residues. V was shortened by 5 bases and J by 5 bases, with 19 bases between the two germline ends. Germline loops: CDR1 SGHVS, CDR2 FQNEAQ.

The CDR3 here is CASSRDPDTSYEQYF. The CDR3 DNA reads TGTGCCAGCAGCCGAGACCCGGACACCTCCTACGAGCAGTACTTC. The chain recombines TRBV11-2 with TRBJ2-7; the D gene is possibly TRBD1 (5 bases). The V end was cut by 5 bases, the J end by 0 bases, with 14 bases between. Germline-derived CDR1 and CDR2 are SGHAT and FQNNGV. This CDR3 has 15 amino acids.

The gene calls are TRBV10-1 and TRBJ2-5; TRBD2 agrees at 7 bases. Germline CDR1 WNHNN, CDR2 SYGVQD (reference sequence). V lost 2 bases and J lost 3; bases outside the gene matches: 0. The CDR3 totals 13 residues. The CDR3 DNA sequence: TGCGCCAGCAGTGAGGGGGGGGAAGAGACCCAGTACTTC. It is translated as CASSEGGEETQYF.

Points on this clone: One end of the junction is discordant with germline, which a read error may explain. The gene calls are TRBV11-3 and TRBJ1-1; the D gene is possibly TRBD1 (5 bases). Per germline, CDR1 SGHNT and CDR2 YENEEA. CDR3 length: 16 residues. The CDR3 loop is CASTLSQGRANTEAFF. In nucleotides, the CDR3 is TGTGCCAGCACCTTAAGCCAAGGCAGGGCGAACACTGAAGCTTTCTTT. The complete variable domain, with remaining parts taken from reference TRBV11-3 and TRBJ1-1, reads EAGVVQSPRYKIIEKKQPVAFWCNPISGHNTLYWYLQNLGQGPELLIRYENEEAVDDSQLPKDRFSAERLKGVDSTLKIQPAELGDSAVYLCASTLSQGRANTEAFFGQGTRLTVV.